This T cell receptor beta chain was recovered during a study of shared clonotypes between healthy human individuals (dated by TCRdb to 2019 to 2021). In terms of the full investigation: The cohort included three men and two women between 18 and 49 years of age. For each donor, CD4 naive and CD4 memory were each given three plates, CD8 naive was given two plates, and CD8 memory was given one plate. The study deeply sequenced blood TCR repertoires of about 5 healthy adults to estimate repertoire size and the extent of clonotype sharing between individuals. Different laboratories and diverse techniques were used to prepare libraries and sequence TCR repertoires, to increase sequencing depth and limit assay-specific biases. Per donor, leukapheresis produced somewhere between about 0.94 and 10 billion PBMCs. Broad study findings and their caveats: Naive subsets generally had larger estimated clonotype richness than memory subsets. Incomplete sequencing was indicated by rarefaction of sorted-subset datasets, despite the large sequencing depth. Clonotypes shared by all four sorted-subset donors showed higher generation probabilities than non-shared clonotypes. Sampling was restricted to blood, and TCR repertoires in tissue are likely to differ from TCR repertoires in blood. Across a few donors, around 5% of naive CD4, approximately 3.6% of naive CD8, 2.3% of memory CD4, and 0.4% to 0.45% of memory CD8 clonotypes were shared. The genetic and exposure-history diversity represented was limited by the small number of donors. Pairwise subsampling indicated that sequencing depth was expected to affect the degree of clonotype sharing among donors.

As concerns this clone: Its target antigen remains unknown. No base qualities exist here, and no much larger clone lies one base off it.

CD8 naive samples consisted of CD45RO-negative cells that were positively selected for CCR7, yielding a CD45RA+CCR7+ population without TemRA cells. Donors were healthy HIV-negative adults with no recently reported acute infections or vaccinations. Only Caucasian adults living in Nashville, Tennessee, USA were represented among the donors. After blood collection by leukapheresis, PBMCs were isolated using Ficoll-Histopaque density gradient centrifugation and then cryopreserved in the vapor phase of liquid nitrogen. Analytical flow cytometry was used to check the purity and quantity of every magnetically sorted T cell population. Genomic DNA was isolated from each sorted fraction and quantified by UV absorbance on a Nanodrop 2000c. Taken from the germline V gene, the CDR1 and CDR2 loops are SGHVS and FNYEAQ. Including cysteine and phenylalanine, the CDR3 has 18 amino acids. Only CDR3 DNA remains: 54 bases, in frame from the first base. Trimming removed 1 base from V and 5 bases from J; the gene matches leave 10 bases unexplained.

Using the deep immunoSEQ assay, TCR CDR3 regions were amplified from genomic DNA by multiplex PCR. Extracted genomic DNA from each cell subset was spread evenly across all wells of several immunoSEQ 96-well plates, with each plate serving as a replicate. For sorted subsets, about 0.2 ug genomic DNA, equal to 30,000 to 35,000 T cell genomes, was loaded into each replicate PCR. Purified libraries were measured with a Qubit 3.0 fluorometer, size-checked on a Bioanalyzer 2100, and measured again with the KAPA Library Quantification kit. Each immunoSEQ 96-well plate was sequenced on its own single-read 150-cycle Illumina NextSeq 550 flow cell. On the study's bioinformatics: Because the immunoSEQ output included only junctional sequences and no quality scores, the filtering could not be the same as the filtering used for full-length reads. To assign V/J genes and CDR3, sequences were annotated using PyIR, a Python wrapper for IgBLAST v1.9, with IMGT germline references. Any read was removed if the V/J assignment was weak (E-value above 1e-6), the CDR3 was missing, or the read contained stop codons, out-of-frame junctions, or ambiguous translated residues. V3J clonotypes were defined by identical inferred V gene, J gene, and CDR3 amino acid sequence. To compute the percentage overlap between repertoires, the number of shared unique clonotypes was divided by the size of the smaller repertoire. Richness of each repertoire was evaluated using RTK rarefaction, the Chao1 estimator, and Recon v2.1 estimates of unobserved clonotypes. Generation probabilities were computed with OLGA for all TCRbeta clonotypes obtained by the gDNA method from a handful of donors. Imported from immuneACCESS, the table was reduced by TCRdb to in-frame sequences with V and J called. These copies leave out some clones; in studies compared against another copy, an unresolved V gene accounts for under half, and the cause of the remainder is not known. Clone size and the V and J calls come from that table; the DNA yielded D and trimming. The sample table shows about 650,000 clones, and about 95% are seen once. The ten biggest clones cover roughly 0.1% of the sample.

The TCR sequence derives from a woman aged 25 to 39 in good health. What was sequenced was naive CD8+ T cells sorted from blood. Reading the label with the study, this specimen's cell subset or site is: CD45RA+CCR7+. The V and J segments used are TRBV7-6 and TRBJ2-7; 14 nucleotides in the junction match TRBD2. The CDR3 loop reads CASSLGRGLAGAKDEQYF. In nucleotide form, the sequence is TGTGCCAGCAGCTTAGGGAGGGGACTAGCGGGAGCCAAGGACGAGCAGTACTTC.